The clone carrying this TCR beta chain was seen repeatedly, ten times or more. The antigen remains undetermined. Looked up from germline, CDR1 is DFQATT and CDR2 is SNEGSKA (reference sequence). The CDR3 totals 11 residues. Trimming shortened V by 2 bases and J by 6 bases, and 7 bases separated the two germline ends. Researchers amplified the TCR beta CDR3 regions from RNA transcripts. The HTBI primer set served for first-round RT-PCR of the TCR CDR3. TCRdb ran MiXCR on the multiplex PCR reads and lists one entry per CDR3 protein. The repertoire holds roughly 640,000 distinct CDR3 sequences, with 15% to 20% as singletons. This specimen belongs to a study of T cells in Graves' hyperthyroidism and ophthalmopathy. General observations from the study: For ophthalmopathy, model prediction preceded onset by a median about 6.2 months.

The gene calls are TRBV20-1 and TRBJ1-1; D ambiguous. The sample taken for sequencing was blood. The sequence derives from a middle-aged woman with Graves' ophthalmopathy. The CDR3 DNA reads as TGCAGTGCTAGAAAGGGTCCTGAAGCTTTCTTT. This translates into CSARKGPEAFF.